The clone carrying this T cell receptor (beta chain) was recorded many times. This entry is derived from a study of blood T cell repertoires in COVID-19. Authors' data handling: Estimation of nucleated cell counts was performed using reference gene primer amplification. Sequencing used immunoSEQ multiplex PCR; TCRdb keeps in-frame clones, though not all of them. V and J calls plus clone size are reproduced from that table; the DNA served to infer D and trimming. This table has 210,000 or so clones, roughly 86% appearing once. CDR1 is LGHNA, CDR2 YNFKEQ, per germline. The CDR3 has 17 amino acids. With V trimmed by 0 bases and J by 3 bases, 5 bases remained unmatched.

This TCR was recovered from a middle-aged woman with acute or convalescent COVID-19. The sample taken for sequencing was peripheral blood. The chain has TRBV4-2 and TRBJ2-3; 11 bases fit TRBD2. As DNA, the CDR3 is TGTGCCAGCAGCCAAGATTATCGGACTAGCGGGACAGATACGCAGTATTTT. Translating gives CASSQDYRTSGTDTQYF.